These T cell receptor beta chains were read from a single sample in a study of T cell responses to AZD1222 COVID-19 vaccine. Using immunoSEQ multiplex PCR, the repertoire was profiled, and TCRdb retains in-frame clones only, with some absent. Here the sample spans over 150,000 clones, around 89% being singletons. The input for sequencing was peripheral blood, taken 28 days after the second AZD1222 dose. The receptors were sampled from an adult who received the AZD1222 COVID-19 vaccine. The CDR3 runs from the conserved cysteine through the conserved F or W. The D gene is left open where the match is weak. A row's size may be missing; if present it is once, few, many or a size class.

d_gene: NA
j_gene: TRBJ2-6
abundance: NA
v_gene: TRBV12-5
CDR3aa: CASGPQGEAGANVLTF
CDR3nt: TGTGCTAGTGGTCCGCAAGGGGAAGCTGGGGCCAACGTCCTGACTTTC

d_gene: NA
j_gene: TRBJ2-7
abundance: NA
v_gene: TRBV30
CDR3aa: CAWSAGGPSYEQYF
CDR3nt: TGTGCCTGGAGTGCGGGCGGGCCCTCCTACGAGCAGTACTTC

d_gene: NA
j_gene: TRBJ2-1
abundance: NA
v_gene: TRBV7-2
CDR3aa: CASSLAASGTAYEQFF
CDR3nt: TGTGCCAGCAGCTTAGCGGCCTCCGGGACGGCATATGAGCAGTTCTTC

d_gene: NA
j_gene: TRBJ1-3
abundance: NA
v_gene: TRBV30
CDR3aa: CAWSVRTERNTIYF
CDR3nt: TGTGCCTGGAGTGTCCGAACCGAAAGAAACACCATATATTTT

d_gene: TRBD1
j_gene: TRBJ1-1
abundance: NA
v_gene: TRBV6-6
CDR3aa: CASTQGEGRGGTEAFF
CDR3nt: TGTGCCAGCACCCAGGGGGAGGGCAGGGGAGGGACTGAAGCTTTCTTT

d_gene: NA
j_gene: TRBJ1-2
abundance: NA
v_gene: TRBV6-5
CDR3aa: CASTGDIYGYTF
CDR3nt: TGTGCCAGCACGGGAGACATTTATGGCTACACCTTC

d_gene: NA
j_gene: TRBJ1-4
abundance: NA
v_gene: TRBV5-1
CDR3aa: CASSLSGANEKLFF
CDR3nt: TGCGCCAGCAGCTTGAGTGGGGCTAATGAAAAACTGTTTTTT

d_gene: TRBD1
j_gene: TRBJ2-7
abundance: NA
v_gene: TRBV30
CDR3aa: CAWDRDLTYEQYF
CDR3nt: TGTGCCTGGGACAGGGATTTAACCTACGAGCAGTACTTC

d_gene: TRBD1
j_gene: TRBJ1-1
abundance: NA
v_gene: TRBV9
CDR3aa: CASSVATGTGAPRDTEAFF
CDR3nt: TGTGCCAGCAGCGTAGCTACCGGGACAGGGGCACCAAGGGACACTGAAGCTTTCTTT

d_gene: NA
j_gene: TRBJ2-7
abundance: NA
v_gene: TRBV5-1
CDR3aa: CASSPGGPGQYYEQYF
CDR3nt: TGCGCCAGCAGCCCGGGAGGTCCGGGACAGTACTACGAGCAGTACTTC

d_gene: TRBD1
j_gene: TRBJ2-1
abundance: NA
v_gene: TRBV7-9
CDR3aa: CASSLRDSYNEQFF
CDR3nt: TGTGCCAGCAGCTTAAGGGACAGTTACAATGAGCAGTTCTTC

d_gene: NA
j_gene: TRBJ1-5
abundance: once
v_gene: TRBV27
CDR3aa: CASSPGGNSNQPQHF
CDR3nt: TGTGCCAGCAGTCCTGGGGGGAATAGCAATCAGCCCCAGCATTTT

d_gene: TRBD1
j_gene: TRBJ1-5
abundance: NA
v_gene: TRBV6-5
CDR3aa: CASSHGGTGNQPQHF
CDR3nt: TGTGCCAGCAGTCACGGTGGGACAGGCAATCAGCCCCAGCATTTT

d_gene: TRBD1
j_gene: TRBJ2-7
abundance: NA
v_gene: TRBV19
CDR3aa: CASSRQGSYEQYF
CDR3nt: TGTGCCAGTAGTCGACAGGGCTCCTACGAGCAGTACTTC

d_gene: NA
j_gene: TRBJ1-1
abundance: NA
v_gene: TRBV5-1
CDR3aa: CASSLGSSPLNTEAFF
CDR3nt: TGCGCCAGCAGCTTGGGGTCTTCACCTTTGAACACTGAAGCTTTCTTT

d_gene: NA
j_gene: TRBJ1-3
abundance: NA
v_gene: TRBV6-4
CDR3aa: CASSDWVGNTIYF
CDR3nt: TGTGCCAGCAGTGACTGGGTTGGAAACACCATATATTTT

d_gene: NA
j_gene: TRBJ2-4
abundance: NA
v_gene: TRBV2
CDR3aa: CASSDTGGNIQYF
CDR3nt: TGTGCCAGCAGTGATACCGGAGGGAACATTCAGTACTTC

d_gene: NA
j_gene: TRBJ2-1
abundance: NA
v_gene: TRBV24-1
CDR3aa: CATSDTGNSYNEQFF
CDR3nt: TGTGCCACCAGTGATACGGGGAACTCCTACAATGAGCAGTTCTTC

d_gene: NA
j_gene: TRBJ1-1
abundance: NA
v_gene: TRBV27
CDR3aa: CASRDPNTEAFF
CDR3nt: TGTGCCAGCCGGGACCCGAACACTGAAGCTTTCTTT

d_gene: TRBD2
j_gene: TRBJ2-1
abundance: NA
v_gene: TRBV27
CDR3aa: CASSFPSSGGLNEQFF
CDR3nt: TGTGCCAGCAGTTTCCCTAGTAGCGGGGGGTTAAATGAGCAGTTCTTC

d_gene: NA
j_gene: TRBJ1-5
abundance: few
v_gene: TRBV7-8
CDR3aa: CASSLAGEGLHF
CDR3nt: TGTGCCAGCAGCTTAGCAGGTGAAGGACTGCATTTT

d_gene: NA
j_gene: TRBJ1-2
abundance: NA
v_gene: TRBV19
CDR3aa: CATQSGEDHSGYTF
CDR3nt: TGTGCCACCCAATCGGGGGAGGACCACTCTGGCTACACCTTC

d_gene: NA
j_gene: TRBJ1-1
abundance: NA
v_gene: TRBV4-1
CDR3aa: CASSQLAQDPDTEAFF
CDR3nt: TGCGCCAGCAGCCAACTTGCTCAGGACCCAGACACTGAAGCTTTCTTT

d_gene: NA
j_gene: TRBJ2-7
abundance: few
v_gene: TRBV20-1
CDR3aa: CSAIGAYEQYF
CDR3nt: TGCAGTGCTATTGGAGCCTACGAGCAGTACTTC

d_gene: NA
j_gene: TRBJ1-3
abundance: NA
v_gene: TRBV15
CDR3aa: CATSRGGDGGNTIYF
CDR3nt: TGTGCCACCAGCAGAGGAGGGGACGGGGGAAACACCATATATTTT

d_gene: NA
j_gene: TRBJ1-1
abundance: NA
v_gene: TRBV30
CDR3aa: CAWSVRPNTEAFF
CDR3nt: TGTGCCTGGAGTGTACGGCCGAACACTGAAGCTTTCTTT

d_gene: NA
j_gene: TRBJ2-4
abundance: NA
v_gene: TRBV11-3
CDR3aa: CASSLGDKGGNIQYF
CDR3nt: TGTGCCAGCAGCTTGGGGGACAAAGGGGGGAACATTCAGTACTTC

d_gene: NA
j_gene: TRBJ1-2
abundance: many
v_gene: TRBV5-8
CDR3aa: CASSPDRNYGYTF
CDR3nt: TGTGCCAGCAGCCCCGACAGAAACTATGGCTACACCTTC